This T cell receptor beta chain originates from a study of blood T cell repertoires in COVID-19. The repertoire was sequenced with immunoSEQ multiplex PCR; TCRdb's copy has only in-frame clones and lacks some. The table lists roughly 170,000 clones, approximately 79% of them singletons. Trimming took off 4 bases at V and 4 bases at J, with 16 bases between the two ends. The CDR3 is 15 amino acids. Germline V lookup: CDR1 GTSNPN, CDR2 SVGIG (reference sequence). The chain has TRBV30 and TRBJ2-2; D call uncertain. The source material was peripheral blood. This receptor was taken from an older woman with acute or convalescent COVID-19. CDR3 sequence reads: CAWTPQPGATGELFF. Here the CDR3 DNA reads TGTGCCTGGACCCCCCAACCAGGTGCCACCGGGGAGCTGTTTTTT.